The clone carrying this TCR beta chain was seen ten or more times. No antigen is known for it. This sample is drawn from a study of read filtering for tumor transcriptome and immune sequencing. Study details: R-ISS stage counts were roughly 8 for I, about 15 for II, about seven for III. General study results and limits: Sorted CD138-negative bone marrow cells were not purified T cells. Correlation between methods rose after single-read clonotypes were removed.

This library used about 400 ng RNA and molecular barcoded adaptors spanning alpha/delta and beta/gamma chains. TCRdb passed the reads through MiXCR, listing each CDR3 protein once. The table lists 40,000 to 55,000 distinct CDR3 sequences, roughly a fifth of them singletons. CDR3 length: 14 amino acids. Germline CDR1 is WSHSY and CDR2 is SAAADI. The germline V and J ends were trimmed by 7 bases and 7 bases, with 16 bases remaining between them. This clonotype originated in a donor aged 40 or older with multiple myeloma. The specimen was a population of CD138-negative cells sorted from bone marrow. V usage is TRBV10-2 and J usage is TRBJ1-4; D is undetermined. In DNA form, the CDR3 reads TGCGCCAGCACTCAAAAAGTCGAAGGTGAAAAACTGTTTTTT. Residues: CASTQKVEGEKLFF.